The clone carrying this T cell receptor (beta chain) was detected once. This entry is derived from a study of cytotoxic CD8 clonotypes in ibrutinib-treated CLL. Cryopreserved PBMCs provided roughly 2 micrograms of genomic DNA for the TCR beta libraries. The V end lost 0 bases, the J end lost 15 bases, and 18 bases lay between the germline ends. The CDR3 extends over 14 amino acids. Germline assignment: CDR1 LGHNA and CDR2 YSLEER. Repertoires were generated with immunoSEQ multiplex PCR, while TCRdb's copy carries only in-frame clones and drops some. The sample consists of over 8,500 clones, approximately 81% of them appearing once.

The chain employs TRBV4-3 and TRBJ2-1, with D possibly being TRBD1 (5 bases). The sample here was PBMCs, taken at disease progression, from a patient treated with ibrutinib. The sequence came from a human donor with chronic lymphocytic leukemia. The CDR3 here is CASSQDLYPRAWFF. The CDR3, as DNA: TGCGCCAGCAGCCAAGATCTATACCCCAGGGCTTGGTTCTTC.